These 19 T cell receptor beta chains came from one sample sequenced in a study of blood T cell repertoires in COVID-19. Here immunoSEQ multiplex PCR was the method, and the copy in TCRdb shows in-frame clones only, minus some. Of about 47,000 clones in the sample, approximately 88% are singletons; the top ten hold roughly an eighth. Sequenced: peripheral blood. These receptors all stem from a human donor with active COVID-19. The donor label of this sample is uncertain.

The chain carries TRBV24-1 and TRBJ2-5, with D possibly being TRBD1 (5 bases). The germline V gene has CDR1 KGHDR and CDR2 SFDVKD. The CDR3 is made up of 16 amino acids. V dropped 1 base and J dropped 1 base, with 12 bases sitting between them. CDR3 DNA: TGTGCCACCAGTGATTTCTCCAGGGTGGGCCAAGAGACCCAGTACTTC. As protein: CATSDFSRVGQETQYF.

The CDR3 spells CASSSRGTSSYEQYF. The CDR3 nucleotides read TGTGCCAGCAGCTCCAGGGGCACCAGCTCCTACGAGCAGTACTTC. The rearrangement uses TRBV5-6 and TRBJ2-7, with TRBD1 as a possible D gene (6 bases). The CDR3 is 15 residues long. In germline, CDR1 is SGHDT, CDR2 YYEEEE. V was shortened by 3 bases and J by 0 bases, with 13 bases between the two germline ends.

J is TRBJ1-6 and V is TRBV12-3 or TRBV12-4; 8 nucleotides line up with TRBD1. V lost 4 bases, J lost 10 bases, and 3 bases stayed unmatched. The length of the CDR3 is 13 residues. The CDR3 DNA is TGTGCCAGCAGTTCGACAGGGGAGTCACCCCTCCACTTT. Translating it yields CASSSTGESPLHF.

This sequence joins TRBV19 and TRBJ1-5, with TRBD1 as a possible D gene (5 bases). This CDR3 spans 17 amino acids. Germline V CDR1 and CDR2: LNHDA, SQIVND (reference sequence). V dropped 2 bases and J dropped 0 bases, with 14 bases sitting between them. The chain's CDR3 is CASSITGGSYSNQPQHF. In nucleotides, the CDR3 is TGTGCCAGTAGTATAACGGGGGGTTCATATAGCAATCAGCCCCAGCATTTT. The complete variable domain, with remaining parts taken from reference TRBV19 and TRBJ1-5, reads DGGITQSPKYLFRKEGQNVTLSCEQNLNHDAMYWYRQDPGQGLRLIYYSQIVNDFQKGDIAEGYSVSREKKESFPLTVTSAQKNPTAFYLCASSITGGSYSNQPQHFGDGTRLSIL.

This rearrangement joins TRBV29-1 to TRBJ2-7; 9 positions match TRBD1. The CDR3 length is 17 residues. V lost 6 bases and J lost 2; bases outside the gene matches: 17. Germline-derived CDR1 and CDR2 are SQVTM and ANQGSEA. DNA for the CDR3: TGCAGCGTCCCCCAGCGGTACCGGGACAGGGAAACCTACGAGCAGTACTTC. The encoded protein is CSVPQRYRDRETYEQYF.

The rearrangement links TRBV24-1 to TRBJ2-1; D is possibly TRBD1 (5 bases). The CDR3 loop spans 12 amino acids. Trimming cost V 5 bases and J 10 bases, with 11 bases left between them. Germline V gene sequence: CDR1 KGHDR, CDR2 SFDVKD. CDR3 sequence (DNA): TGTGCCACCAGTGTGTGGGGCAGGGAGCAGTTCTTC. This codes for CATSVWGREQFF.

The chain has TRBV7-2 and TRBJ2-7; the D gene is possibly TRBD1 (6 bases). The CDR3 contains 14 residues. V was cut by 3 bases and J by 4 bases, with 13 bases left in between. Germline values: CDR1 SGHTA, CDR2 FQGNSA. The CDR3 nucleotides are TGTGCCAGCAGCTTCTCAGGGGCCGATTACGAGCAGTACTTC. As protein: CASSFSGADYEQYF.

Concerning this clone: At one boundary the junction diverges from the germline segment, which might be a read error. The CDR3 region has the DNA TGTGCCAGCAGCGACCGGGACAGGGGGCTCTTC. Translated, it gives CASSDRDRGLF. The chain joins TRBV5-8 to TRBJ2-1, with 12 bases that match TRBD1. The CDR3 contains 11 residues. Germline CDR1 reads SGHTS; CDR2 reads YDEGEE.

The chain employs TRBV2 and TRBJ2-7; 8 bases agree with TRBD1. Germline CDR1 and CDR2: SNHLY and FYNNEI. This CDR3 comprises 12 residues. V lost 7 bases to trimming and J lost 5 bases; unmatched junction nucleotides: 4. Here the CDR3 reads CASITDRDEQYF. CDR3 coding DNA: TGTGCCAGCATTACGGACAGGGACGAGCAGTACTTC.

This chain links TRBV2 with TRBJ1-1; D remains ambiguous. Trimming pared 4 bases from V and 0 bases from J, leaving 6 bases between. The germline CDR1 and CDR2 sequences are SNHLY and FYNNEI. CDR3 length equals 13 residues. The CDR3 nucleotides are TGTGCCAGCAGTGGCGAGGTGAACACTGAAGCTTTCTTT. It yields the protein CASSGEVNTEAFF. The whole variable domain, remainder taken from reference TRBV2 and TRBJ1-1, is EPEVTQTPSHQVTQMGQEVILRCVPISNHLYFYWYRQILGQKVEFLVSFYNNEISEKSEIFDDQFSVERPDGSNFTLKIRSTKLEDSAMYFCASSGEVNTEAFFGQGTRLTVV.

This rearrangement joins TRBV3-1 (or the pseudogene TRBV3-2) to TRBJ1-2, with D perhaps TRBD1 (6 bases). Deletions cut 2 bases from V and 8 bases from J, with 15 bases between. This CDR3 spans 14 amino acids. CDR1 is LGHDT, CDR2 YNNKEL, per germline (reference sequence). The CDR3 here is CASSQTRGRRGYTF. The CDR3 DNA reads as TGTGCCAGCAGCCAAACCAGGGGAAGACGCGGCTACACCTTC.

V usage is TRBV28 and J usage is TRBJ1-5; D is possibly TRBD1 (6 bases). The CDR3 is 14 amino acids. CDR1 and CDR2 (germline): MDHEN, SYDVKM. V gave up 5 bases and J gave up 7 bases, with 15 bases separating them. CDR3: CASSPHRVGQPQHF. CDR3 in DNA: TGTGCCAGCAGTCCCCACAGGGTAGGACAGCCCCAGCATTTT. The variable domain in full, with the rest retrieved from reference TRBV28 and TRBJ1-5, is DVKVTQSSRYLVKRTGEKVFLECVQDMDHENMFWYRQDPGLGLRLIYFSYDVKMKEKGDIPEGYSVSREKKERFSLILESASTNQTSMYLCASSPHRVGQPQHFGDGTRLSIL.

The V and J genes are TRBV6-1 and TRBJ2-4, with TRBD1 matching 10 bases. Germline V gene lookup returns CDR1 MNHNS and CDR2 SASEGT. After removal of 0 bases from V and 9 bases from J, the junction contained 8 bases not matched to a gene. The CDR3 length is 16 residues. This CDR3 is CASSEAGRTGGVIQYF. The CDR3, as DNA: TGTGCCAGCAGTGAAGCTGGCAGGACAGGGGGGGTCATTCAGTACTTC.

The chain uses TRBV5-5 and TRBJ2-7, with D possibly matching TRBD1 (6 bases). The germline V gene encodes CDR1 SGHKS and CDR2 YYEKEE (reference sequence). The CDR3 contains 13 residues. V lost 4 bases to trimming and J lost 4 bases, with 12 bases between them. As DNA, the CDR3 is TGTGCCAGCAGCCGTGGACAGACATACGAGCAGTACTTC. Translated: CASSRGQTYEQYF.

V is TRBV5-5 and J is TRBJ2-7; TRBD1 matches at 7 bases. Per germline, CDR1 SGHKS and CDR2 YYEKEE (reference sequence). With 4 bases clipped from V and 0 bases from J, the junction kept 7 bases outside the gene matches. The CDR3 consists of 15 residues. CDR3: CASSRQRDSSYEQYF. In DNA form, the CDR3 reads TGTGCCAGCAGCCGCCAACGGGACAGCTCCTACGAGCAGTACTTC.

This clone occurred once. V is TRBV19 and J is TRBJ2-5; weak D call: TRBD1 (6 bases). This CDR3 spans 15 amino acids. Germline loops: CDR1 LNHDA, CDR2 SQIVND (reference sequence). V lost 6 bases and J 0 bases, leaving 14 bases between the germline ends. Written as DNA, the CDR3 is TGTGCCAGTAGAACGCAACAGGGTGACCAAGAGACCCAGTACTTC. It yields the protein CASRTQQGDQETQYF.

The chain links TRBV9 to TRBJ2-1; 8 nucleotides agree with TRBD2. Unmatched junction bases numbered 1, after V lost 0 bases and J lost 2 bases. The CDR3 has 15 residues. Germline values: CDR1 SGDLS, CDR2 YYNGEE. Here the CDR3 DNA reads TGTGCCAGCAGCGTAGATAGCGGGACCTACAATGAGCAGTTCTTC. As protein: CASSVDSGTYNEQFF.

This chain uses TRBV6-5 with TRBJ2-4; weak D call: TRBD1 (6 bases). This CDR3 region has 14 residues. V was clipped by 6 bases and J by 1 base, with 10 bases between them. The germline V gene has CDR1 MNHEY and CDR2 SVGAGI. Written as DNA, the CDR3 is TGTGCCAGCAGCACAGGGACGGCCAAAAACATTCAGTACTTC. Protein product: CASSTGTAKNIQYF.

The CDR3 DNA sequence: TGTGCCAGTACAACAGGGTTGAGGTACGAGCAGTACTTC. This codes for CASTTGLRYEQYF. The chain employs TRBV5-8 and TRBJ2-7; D might be TRBD1 (6 bases). The germline V gene encodes CDR1 SGHTS and CDR2 YDEGEE. Deletions cut 8 bases from V and 4 bases from J, with 16 bases between. The CDR3 consists of 13 residues.